Each of the 4 T cell receptor beta chains below was sequenced from the same sample in a study of graft-versus-host responses after intestinal transplantation. Some clones are missing from TCRdb's copy, which holds only in-frame ones; the method was immunoSEQ multiplex PCR. The sample lists around 100,000 clones, 93% occurring once. Which antigens these TCRs recognize remains unknown. The material sequenced was unstimulated CD8+ T cells sorted from spleen or lymph node cells, taken before intestinal transplant. The receptors were gathered from a human donor who received an intestinal transplant.

V is TRBV5-4 and J is TRBJ2-1, with D perhaps TRBD2 (6 bases). Germline V lookup: CDR1 SGHNT, CDR2 YYREEE (reference sequence). The V and J ends lost 2 bases and 7 bases respectively, with 10 bases between them. The CDR3 has 13 residues. The CDR3 is CASSFGTLNEQFF. CDR3 sequence (DNA): TGTGCCAGCAGCTTCGGGACTCTGAATGAGCAGTTCTTC.

This chain links TRBV6-6 with TRBJ2-7; TRBD2 aligns across 7 bases. This CDR3 is 16 amino acids long. V lost 0 bases, J lost 1 base, and 6 bases stayed unmatched. The germline V gene encodes CDR1 MNHNY and CDR2 SVGAGI (reference sequence). CDR3 DNA sequence: TGTGCCAGCAGTTACTCATTTAGCGGGCCGTCCTACGAGCAGTACTTC. It yields the protein CASSYSFSGPSYEQYF.

V usage is TRBV15 and J usage is TRBJ1-1; TRBD1 agrees at 8 bases. This CDR3 is built from 15 residues. V lost 5 bases and J lost 4; bases outside the gene matches: 9. CDR1 is LNHNV, CDR2 YYDKDF, per germline (reference sequence). The CDR3 reads CATSAPRGLGTEAFF. The CDR3 DNA sequence: TGTGCCACCAGCGCCCCCAGGGGGCTTGGCACTGAAGCTTTCTTT.

J is TRBJ2-5 and V is TRBV27; D remains unclear. The germline V gene encodes CDR1 MNHEY and CDR2 SMNVEV (reference sequence). Trimming pared 5 bases from V and 5 bases from J, leaving 9 bases between. The CDR3 contains 12 residues. The CDR3 spells CASSQLGETQYF. CDR3 DNA sequence: TGTGCCAGCAGTCAACTGGGGGAGACCCAGTACTTC.